Shown below are 9 T cell receptor beta chains from a single sample sequenced in a study of T cell repertoires in cytomegalovirus infection. Each CDR3 protein gets one entry after TCRdb re-called the reads with MiXCR. The sample carries a few hundred thousand distinct CDR3 sequences, 15% to 20% recorded once. The sequencing input was PBMCs. The receptors originated from a human donor in good health (CMV status not recorded). Some clones in this sample may be carry-over from other donors' samples.

This clonotype came up many times. This chain connects TRBV12-3 or TRBV12-4 to TRBJ2-7; D possibly corresponds to TRBD2 (5 bases). V gave up 5 bases and J gave up 4 bases, with 12 bases separating them. This CDR3 region has 13 residues. The CDR3 sequence is CASSTGILYEQYF. The CDR3, as DNA: TGTGCCAGCAGTACCGGGATACTATACGAGCAGTACTTC.

This clonotype was counted only a few times. The DNA for the CDR3 is TGCAGTGCTAGCGGGCGGGGGCTTCCAGAAAAACTGTTTTTT. Its protein product is CSASGRGLPEKLFF. V is TRBV20-1 and J is TRBJ1-4; D might be TRBD1 (6 bases). The CDR3 covers 14 residues. V lost 3 bases and J 8 bases, leaving 16 bases between the germline ends. Germline V lookup: CDR1 DFQATT, CDR2 SNEGSKA (reference sequence).

This clonotype has a count of ten or more. The rearrangement joins TRBV7-2 to TRBJ2-7, with TRBD1 matching over 7 bases. CDR1 is SGHTA and CDR2 is FQGNSA in the germline V gene. Losses at the gene ends were 0 bases for V and 6 bases for J; bases not matched to a gene: 5. The CDR3 sequence is 14 residues long. The CDR3 DNA reads TGTGCCAGCAGCTTAGCTGGGACAGAGCTCGAGCAGTACTTC. Protein sequence: CASSLAGTELEQYF.

This clonotype was observed many times. V usage is TRBV12-3 or TRBV12-4 and J usage is TRBJ2-7, with TRBD2 identical over 8 bases. The CDR3 consists of 13 residues. V gave up 6 bases and J gave up 2 bases; unmatched junction bases: 3. The DNA of the CDR3 is TGTGCCAGCAGGATTAGCGGGGCCTACGAGCAGTACTTC. This encodes CASRISGAYEQYF.

This clonotype has just a few counts. The chain couples TRBV6-2 or TRBV6-3 to TRBJ2-3; 7 bases are shared with TRBD2. The J segment lost 3 bases and the V segment lost 7 bases, leaving 4 bases of the junction unmatched. The CDR3 covers 13 residues. CDR1 is MNHEY, CDR2 SVGEGT, per germline. CDR3 sequence (DNA): TGTGCCAGCAAGAGACTAGCAACAGATACGCAGTATTTT. Translation: CASKRLATDTQYF.

This clonotype was counted at least ten times. The chain has TRBV7-8 and TRBJ2-7; D is unclear. The CDR3 totals 12 residues. V was clipped by 2 bases and J by 2 bases, with 4 bases between them. Per the germline V gene, CDR1 is SGHVS and CDR2 is FQNEAQ. CDR3: CASSLLPYEQYF. The CDR3 coding sequence is TGTGCCAGCAGCTTACTACCCTACGAGCAGTACTTC.

This clonotype was counted ten times or more. This rearrangement joins TRBV27 to TRBJ2-7, with a tentative D call TRBD1 (6 bases). Per the germline V gene, CDR1 is MNHEY and CDR2 is SMNVEV (reference sequence). Trimming removed 5 bases at V and 2 bases at J, with 16 bases between. The CDR3 spans 15 residues. CDR3 sequence (DNA): TGTGCCAGCAGTACCGCCTTGGGACACCCCTACGAGCAGTACTTC. Its translation is CASSTALGHPYEQYF.

This chain uses TRBV11-2 with TRBJ2-2; D not resolved. The germline gives CDR1 SGHAT, CDR2 FQNNGV. The CDR3 consists of 15 residues. The V end lost 1 base, the J end lost 0 bases, and 6 bases lay between the germline ends. CDR3 residues: CASSLVAANTGELFF. In nucleotides, the CDR3 is TGTGCCAGCAGCTTAGTTGCGGCGAACACCGGGGAGCTGTTTTTT.

This clonotype came up a few times. V is TRBV12-3 or TRBV12-4 and J is TRBJ1-4; perhaps TRBD1 as D (5 bases). Trimming shortened V by 4 bases and J by 6 bases, and 12 bases separated the two germline ends. CDR3 length: 14 amino acids. In DNA, the CDR3 is TGTGCCAGCAGTTCCCCTACAGGCGATGAAAAACTGTTTTTT. Its translation is CASSSPTGDEKLFF.